This T cell receptor (beta chain) derives from a study of Ad26.COV2.S vaccination and SARS-CoV-2 variants. Study summary: The study gave Ad26.COV2.S intramuscularly, once or twice 56 days apart. The study, taken as a whole, reports: From the TCR breadth and depth analyses, total T cell responses may have been underestimated.

V lost 0 bases and J lost 1; bases outside the gene matches: 12. Looked up from germline, CDR1 is MNHEY and CDR2 is SVGEGT. The CDR3 consists of 19 residues. Of note for this clone: Its antigen remains unidentified.

Treatment of the sample: roughly 20 received Ad26.COV2.S at low or high dose, single or two shots; 5 received placebo; per-sample allocation not given. Following the first vaccine or placebo injection, samples were taken on day 63. The vaccine antigen was prefusion-stabilized Wuhan SARS-CoV-2 spike. The protocol was immunoSEQ multiplex PCR, while the TCRdb copy is restricted to in-frame clones and leaves out a portion. In the table there are roughly 420,000 clones, approximately 87% of which are singletons. The chain recombines TRBV6-2 or TRBV6-3 with TRBJ2-7; 10 bases align to TRBD2. This specimen consisted of peripheral blood, obtained in a trial of Ad26.COV2.S vaccine versus placebo. The TCR comes from a person between 18 and 65 years old who received the Ad26.COV2.S COVID-19 vaccine or a placebo. The CDR3 region is CASSYSMGLATRYSYEQYF. The CDR3 DNA reads as TGTGCCAGCAGTTACTCAATGGGACTAGCGACCCGGTATTCCTACGAGCAGTACTTC.